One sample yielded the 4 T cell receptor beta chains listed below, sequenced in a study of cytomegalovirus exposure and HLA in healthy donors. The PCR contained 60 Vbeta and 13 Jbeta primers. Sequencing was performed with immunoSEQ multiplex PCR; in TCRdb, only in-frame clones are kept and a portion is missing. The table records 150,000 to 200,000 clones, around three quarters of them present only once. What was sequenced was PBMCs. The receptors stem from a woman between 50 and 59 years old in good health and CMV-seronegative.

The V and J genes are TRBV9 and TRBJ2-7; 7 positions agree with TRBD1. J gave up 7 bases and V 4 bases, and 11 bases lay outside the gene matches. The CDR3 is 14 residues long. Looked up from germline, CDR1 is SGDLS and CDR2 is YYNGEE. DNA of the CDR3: TGTGCCAGCAGCCTGACTAACAGGGGTTTGGAGCAGTACTTC. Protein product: CASSLTNRGLEQYF.

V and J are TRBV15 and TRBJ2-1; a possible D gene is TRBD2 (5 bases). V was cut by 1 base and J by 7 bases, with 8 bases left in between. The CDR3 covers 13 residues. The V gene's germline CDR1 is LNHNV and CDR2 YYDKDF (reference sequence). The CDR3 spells CATSRASGNEQFF. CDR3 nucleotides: TGTGCCACCAGCAGAGCGAGCGGTAATGAGCAGTTCTTC.

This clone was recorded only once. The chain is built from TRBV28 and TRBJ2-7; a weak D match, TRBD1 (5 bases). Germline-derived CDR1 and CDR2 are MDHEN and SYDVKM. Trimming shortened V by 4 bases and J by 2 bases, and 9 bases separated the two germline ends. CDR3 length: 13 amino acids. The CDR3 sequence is CASSSTVPYEQYF. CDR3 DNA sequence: TGTGCCAGCAGTTCGACAGTTCCCTACGAGCAGTACTTC.

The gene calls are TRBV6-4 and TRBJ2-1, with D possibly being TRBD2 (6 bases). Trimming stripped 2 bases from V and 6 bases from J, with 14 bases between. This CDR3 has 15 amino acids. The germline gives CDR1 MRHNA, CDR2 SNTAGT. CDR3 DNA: TGTGCCAGCAGTGACCATGTCCGGGGGAGCAATGAGCAGTTCTTC. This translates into CASSDHVRGSNEQFF.